This T cell receptor beta chain was sequenced for a study of shared clonotypes between healthy human individuals. The CDR3 has 15 residues. Germline lookup yields CDR1 SGHVS and CDR2 FQNEAQ. V shed 2 bases and J shed 2 bases, with 13 bases lying between them. Data came from immunoSEQ multiplex PCR; TCRdb stores just in-frame clones and leaves some out. Of nearly 2 million clones in the sample, about 95% were seen once. CD45RO-negative cells were positively selected for CCR7, leaving out terminally differentiated effector memory CD45RA+ cells. Overall study findings and caveats: Generally, naive subsets (rather than memory subsets) showed larger estimated richness.

As concerns this clone: Its antigen remains unidentified.

Input material: naive CD8+ T cells sorted from blood. The origin of this receptor is a young man in good health. The chain joins TRBV7-8 to TRBJ2-7; TRBD2 is a possible D gene (6 bases). CDR3 amino acids: CASSLSGGHTYEQYF. The CDR3 DNA sequence: TGTGCCAGCAGCTTATCCGGGGGTCATACCTACGAGCAGTACTTC.